Included here is one T cell receptor beta chain sequence, with context. Its antigen is not identified. The sample belongs to a study of siplizumab effects on memory and regulatory T cells. Findings and caveats of the study: An assignable naive or memory phenotype was lacking in roughly 80-97% of proliferating CD4+ or CD8+ clones. Naive T cells were seemingly more diverse than memory cells, and major contributions to the alloresponse seemed to be made by them.

CDR1 SGHTA and CDR2 FQGNSA come from the germline V gene. The CDR3 runs to 14 residues. The germline V and J ends were trimmed by 2 bases and 5 bases, with 10 bases remaining between them. The assay covered 90,000 to 100,000 TCR templates per sample. The method was immunoSEQ multiplex PCR; TCRdb's version includes in-frame clones alone and lacks a portion of them. Among about 62,000 clones, around 80% were seen once, and the ten largest hold about 0.42%. Sequenced: memory CD4+ T cells sorted from blood. The clonotype was recovered from a human donor in good health. V is TRBV7-2 and J is TRBJ1-5; a possible D gene is TRBD1 (6 bases). The CDR3 DNA reads TGTGCCAGCAGCTTAAGGGCAGGGGATCAGCCCCAGCATTTT. Protein: CASSLRAGDQPQHF.